Below are 7 T cell receptor beta chains sequenced from a single sample in a study of blood T cell repertoires in COVID-19. Generated by immunoSEQ multiplex PCR, the TCRdb table keeps only in-frame clones and is missing some. This table holds 200,000 or so clones, 86% found once. Sequencing used peripheral blood. Source of these receptors: a woman aged 70-85 years with acute or convalescent COVID-19.

The rearrangement links TRBV29-1 to TRBJ1-3, with D maybe TRBD1 (6 bases). CDR1 and CDR2 from the germline V gene are SQVTM and ANQGSEA. Trimming pared 4 bases from V and 2 bases from J, leaving 12 bases between. The CDR3 is 14 amino acids. The CDR3 region has the DNA TGCAGCGTTGGAATGGGACAAGCTGGAAACACCATATATTTT. Its protein product is CSVGMGQAGNTIYF.

The chain combines TRBV4-1 with TRBJ1-6; a weak D match, TRBD1 (5 bases). Trimming cost V 1 base and J 5 bases, with 12 bases left between them. There are 16 residues in the CDR3. Germline values: CDR1 MGHRA, CDR2 YSYEKL. The CDR3 region has the DNA TGCGCCAGCAGCCAAGGTCGCTTAGGGGATAATTCACCCCTCCACTTT. Its protein product is CASSQGRLGDNSPLHF.

The V gene is TRBV3-1 (or the pseudogene TRBV3-2), the J gene TRBJ2-3; 7 positions agree with TRBD2. This CDR3 contains 20 residues. Germline CDR1 and CDR2: LGHDT and YNNKEL (reference sequence). J gave up 0 bases and V 1 base, and 16 bases lay outside the gene matches. CDR3 amino acids: CASSQVKGSGGPQSTDTQYF. CDR3 DNA sequence: TGTGCCAGCAGCCAAGTGAAGGGATCGGGAGGCCCGCAAAGCACAGATACGCAGTATTTT.

The V and J genes are TRBV19 and TRBJ2-1, with 10 bases lining up with TRBD1. This CDR3 is 13 amino acids long. From germline, CDR1 is LNHDA and CDR2 SQIVND (reference sequence). J lost 7 bases, V lost 6 bases, and 3 bases had no gene match. The CDR3 sequence: CASRGTGVNEQFF. CDR3 in DNA: TGTGCCAGTAGGGGGACAGGGGTAAATGAGCAGTTCTTC.

The chain couples TRBV6-2 or TRBV6-3 to TRBJ1-4; 7 nucleotides agree with TRBD1. In germline, CDR1 is MNHEY, CDR2 SVGEGT. Trimming cost V 5 bases and J 16 bases; bases outside gene matches: 19. The CDR3 extends over 15 amino acids. CDR3 loop: CASSDRAGRRASGFF. CDR3 sequence (DNA): TGTGCCAGCAGTGACAGGGCTGGTCGGCGTGCCTCAGGGTTTTTT.

As regards this clone: The same CDR3 arises from other DNA sequences in this sample as well. This chain connects TRBV6-2 or TRBV6-3 to TRBJ2-7; D is undetermined. The germline CDR1 and CDR2 sequences are MNHEY and SVGEGT. V gave up 2 bases and J gave up 4 bases, with 9 bases separating them. The CDR3 length is 13 residues. The CDR3 DNA reads TGTGCCAGCAGTTACGGCCCGGGTTACGAGCAGTACTTC. Amino acids: CASSYGPGYEQYF.

The chain carries TRBV5-1 and TRBJ1-2, with 7 bases matching TRBD1. The junction had 1 base not matched to a gene; V was cut back by 1 base and J by 4 bases. The CDR3 runs to 13 residues. Germline lookup yields CDR1 SGHRS and CDR2 YFSETQ. This CDR3 is CASSLTGAYGYTF. CDR3 DNA sequence: TGCGCCAGCAGCTTGACAGGGGCCTATGGCTACACCTTC.